This T cell receptor beta chain was found in a study of T-cell reconstitution after alpha-beta-depleted transplantation in children. Unique molecular identifiers were incorporated into the prepared TCRbeta library. TCRdb passed the PCR reads through MiXCR, listing each CDR3 protein once. The sample shows 700,000 to 850,000 distinct CDR3 sequences, roughly 15% of them seen only once. In regard to this clonotype: The CDR3 end shows no conserved phenylalanine or tryptophan, and so a read error is likely.

This CDR3 region has 15 residues. CDR1 and CDR2 (germline): SSHAT, FNYEAQ (reference sequence). V was shortened by 2 bases and J by 7 bases, with 14 bases between the two germline ends. Here the sequenced sample was PBMCs, mostly from graft donor cells, taken 360 days after TCRalphabeta/CD19-depleted stem cell transplant. This chain joins TRBV7-7 and TRBJ1-4; D gene ambiguous. This clonotype originated in a male patient aged 10 to 17 who had a stem cell transplant for acute lymphoblastic leukemia, so the T cells may come from the graft donor. CDR3 nucleotides: TGTGCCAGCAGCTTAAGGGATCTAAAGGGTGAAAAACTGTTTTCT. Translated, it gives CASSLRDLKGEKLFS.